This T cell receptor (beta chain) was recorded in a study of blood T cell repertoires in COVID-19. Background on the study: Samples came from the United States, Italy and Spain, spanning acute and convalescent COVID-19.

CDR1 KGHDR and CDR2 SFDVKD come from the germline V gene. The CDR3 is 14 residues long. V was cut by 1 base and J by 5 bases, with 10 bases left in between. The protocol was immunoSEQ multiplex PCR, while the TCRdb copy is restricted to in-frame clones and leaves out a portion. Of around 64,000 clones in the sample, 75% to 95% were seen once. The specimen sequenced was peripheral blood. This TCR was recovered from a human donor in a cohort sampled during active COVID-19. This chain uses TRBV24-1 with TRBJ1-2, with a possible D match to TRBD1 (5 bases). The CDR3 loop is CATSDFDSRYGYTF. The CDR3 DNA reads TGTGCCACCAGTGATTTTGACAGTCGATATGGCTACACCTTC.